These T cell receptor beta chains were read from a single sample in a study of CD8+ T cells in alopecia areata. Using immunoSEQ multiplex PCR, the repertoire was profiled, and TCRdb retains in-frame clones only, with some absent. The data show roughly 20,000 clones, roughly three fifths seen once. Sequenced sample: CD4+ Tregs sorted from blood. These receptors were obtained from a human donor with alopecia areata. Both conserved end residues are part of each CDR3. A D gene is named only where the DNA matches it firmly. Clone size is given for some rows only: seen once, a few or many times, or a class if the clone is expanded.

V gene	D gene	J gene	clone size	CDR3 protein	CDR3 DNA
TRBV7-8	TRBD1	TRBJ2-7	few	CASKPSRTGPPEQYF	TGTGCCAGCAAACCATCTCGGACAGGGCCCCCCGAGCAGTACTTC
TRBV28	.	TRBJ1-4	.	CASVLSGHENEKLFF	TGTGCCAGCGTCTTATCGGGACACGAGAATGAAAAACTGTTTTTT
TRBV7-9	.	TRBJ1-1	.	CASSSATVGYTEAFF	TGTGCCAGCAGCTCTGCGACAGTTGGGTATACTGAAGCTTTCTTT
TRBV7-9	.	TRBJ2-7	.	CASSLAVLPYEQYF	TGTGCCAGCAGCTTAGCGGTTCTCCCCTACGAGCAGTACTTC
TRBV7-9	.	TRBJ1-4	once	CASSLLAPGEKLFF	TGTGCCAGCAGCTTATTAGCCCCGGGCGAAAAACTGTTTTTT
TRBV7-6	.	TRBJ2-1	.	CASSQSGRVNEQFF	TGTGCCAGCAGCCAATCGGGCAGGGTCAATGAGCAGTTCTTC
TRBV29-1	.	TRBJ1-1	few	CSVSEAFF	TGCAGCGTGAGTGAAGCTTTCTTT
TRBV2	.	TRBJ2-2	.	CATTRGHPTGELFF	TGTGCCACCACGAGAGGTCACCCCACCGGGGAGCTGTTTTTT
TRBV5-1	.	TRBJ1-2	.	CASSVTNQNYGYTF	TGCGCCAGCAGCGTGACCAACCAGAACTATGGCTACACCTTC
TRBV18	TRBD1	TRBJ2-1	once	CASSPSTGQVYNEQFF	TGTGCCAGCTCACCAAGTACGGGACAGGTATACAATGAGCAGTTCTTC
TRBV27	.	TRBJ2-7	once	CASSRYPGPAYEQYF	TGTGCCAGCAGTAGGTATCCTGGACCCGCCTACGAGCAGTACTTC
TRBV5-1	.	TRBJ2-5	.	CASSYRTGSSETQYF	TGCGCCAGCAGCTATCGGACGGGAAGCTCAGAGACCCAGTACTTC
TRBV7-8	.	TRBJ2-1	once	CASSTLNLAGEQFF	TGTGCCAGCAGCACTCTCAACCTAGCAGGGGAGCAGTTCTTC
TRBV5-5	TRBD1	TRBJ2-1	.	CASSFGTGNEQFF	TGTGCCAGCAGCTTCGGGACAGGTAATGAGCAGTTCTTC
TRBV4-1	TRBD1	TRBJ2-2	.	CASSHKTGTELFF	TGCGCCAGCAGCCACAAGACAGGGACGGAGCTGTTTTTT
TRBV27	TRBD1	TRBJ2-1	.	CASSTDRVGGNEQFF	TGTGCCAGCAGTACAGACAGGGTAGGAGGCAATGAGCAGTTCTTC
TRBV7-3	.	TRBJ2-7	.	CASSFFADRWPRGLSYEQYF	TGTGCCAGCAGCTTTTTTGCCGATCGGTGGCCCCGAGGACTGTCCTACGAGCAGTACTTC
TRBV5-1	.	TRBJ1-4	few	CASSLDRGRFNEKLFF	TGCGCCAGCAGCTTGGATCGGGGACGTTTTAATGAAAAACTGTTTTTT
TRBV11-2	.	TRBJ2-3	.	CASSLGGPTDTQYF	TGTGCCAGCAGCTTAGGTGGGCCCACAGATACGCAGTATTTT
TRBV18	.	TRBJ1-2	.	CASSPRDWGYTF	TGTGCCAGCTCACCAAGAGACTGGGGCTACACCTTC
TRBV14	TRBD1	TRBJ1-1	.	CASSQGTGGRAFF	TGTGCCAGCAGCCAAGGGACAGGGGGCAGGGCTTTCTTT
TRBV7-9	TRBD2	TRBJ2-1	medium-sized	CASSLGGRAHQFF	TGTGCCAGCAGCTTAGGCGGGAGGGCCCATCAGTTCTTC
TRBV5-1	TRBD2	TRBJ2-3	.	CASSLAGLAGVHDTQYF	TGCGCCAGCAGCTTGGCCGGACTAGCGGGCGTACACGATACGCAGTATTTT